This T cell receptor beta chain originates from a study of blood T cell repertoires in COVID-19. Enrollees, roughly 18 to 89 years old, lived in around 23 US areas. The CDR3 consists of 13 residues. V was cut by 3 bases and J by 7 bases, with 12 bases left in between. The germline gives CDR1 SNHLY, CDR2 FYNNEI. Assay: immunoSEQ multiplex PCR; the TCRdb copy retains only in-frame clones and omits some. The sample holds roughly 180,000 clones, approximately 80% seen once. The receptor comes from a man aged 55 to 69 who had been exposed to COVID-19. The specimen sequenced was PBMCs or T cells enriched from blood (not recorded which). V is TRBV2 and J is TRBJ1-2; no reliable D call. CDR3 loop: CASSDRQIRGYTF. The CDR3 nucleotides read TGTGCCAGCAGTGACCGTCAGATACGTGGCTACACCTTC.